This T cell receptor beta chain is drawn from a study of tumor and adjacent non-tumor tissue in lung cancer (dated by TCRdb to 2016 to 2019). For context, the study as a whole: Of the cohort, over 9 patients had adenocarcinoma, 2 had squamous cell carcinoma and 1 had small cell lung cancer. The 15 or so patients were aged about 31 to 76 years, included about ten men and 5 women, and had TNM stage I to III disease. In total, sequencing yielded 125,075,908 productive TCRbeta reads, which works out to an average of around 3.9 million reads per sample. Bulk TCRbeta repertoires were compared between lung tumor tissue and matched distant non-tumor lung tissue obtained from roughly 16 lung cancer patients. For each patient, one tumor sample and one normal lung sample were taken, giving under 35 paired specimens that underwent TCRbeta CDR3 sequencing.

On the study overall, not on this receptor specifically: TCR diversity (inverse Simpson) was significantly higher in tumor than in normal lung tissue (431.37 vs 166.20, P = 0.0075, Mann-Whitney U test). The top 100 clones made up a significantly larger cumulative share of the repertoire in normal lung than in tumor tissue. Only around 15 patients were included in the cohort, and the need for larger samples and more detailed clinical data was noted by the authors. The sequencing platform is not named in the methods, and unique molecular identifiers are not mentioned. Younger patients had significantly higher TCR diversity, and higher tumor TCR diversity was associated with shorter overall and disease-free survival. Because peripheral blood was not sequenced, blood TCRbeta repertoires in the lung cancer patients of the study were not examined.

RNA was isolated from bulk, unsorted tissue, and RNA quality was assessed with a NanoDrop ND-1000 and an Agilent 2100. Distant non-tumor tissue taken more than 3 cm from the tumor edge was used as the normal lung sample. All donors had newly diagnosed lung cancer, had not received prior chemotherapy, and were admitted for thoracic surgery in China between August and November 2014. The study excluded patients who had received radiotherapy or chemotherapy before or who had another cancer at the same time. Surgical tissue pieces of about 1-2.3 cm3 were preserved in RNAlater solution and stored at -80 °C until use. About this clonotype itself: Its antigen is not yet known. The junction departs from the called germline gene at one end, perhaps through a read error.

The method was multiplex PCR. The sequencing machine was an Illumina HiSeq 2500. TCRbeta libraries were built by three rounds of nested PCR using primers (Table S4), following protocols modified from ARM-PCR. Before sequencing, PCR products in the 200-500 bp range were cut out of the gel and cleaned up using the QIAquick gel extraction kit. Under the source paper's analysis protocol: Reads were cleaned with Trimmomatic, merged with FLASH into complete CDR3 sequences, and assigned to V(D)J germline segments with MiTCR. Clonal diversity was calculated as the inverse Simpson's index using VDJtools. Productive reads were defined as in-frame sequences without a premature stop codon. TCRdb reanalyzed the raw reads on its own, using fastp at Q25 for trimming and MiXCR for clone calling, and kept in-frame beta chains. Each entry merges the rows of one CDR3 protein and shows their most common DNA and genes. The authors' filters were not applied to this entry. For this sample there are fewer than 100,000 distinct CDR3 sequences; 65% to 80% appear just once. 21% of the sample goes to the ten largest clones.

CDR1 and CDR2 are drawn from the germline V gene: MDHEN, SYDVKM. Including the terminal cysteine and phenylalanine, the CDR3 comprises 14 residues. Of all the DNA, just the CDR3 is kept, 42 bases in frame from base 1. Sequences were obtained from distant non-tumor lung tissue. Rearrangement joined TRBV28 to TRBJ2-1; 7 bases in between match TRBD2. The receptor comes from a woman in her forties or fifties with non-small cell lung cancer. For the CDR3, the sequence is CASLETGGYNEQIF. The DNA sequence is given as TGTGCCAGTCTTGAGACCGGGGGGTACAATGAGCAGATCTTT.